This T cell receptor (beta chain) was captured in a study of CD8 T cells in ankylosing spondylitis. Points on this clonotype: Its antigen is undetermined.

Broader study findings: The study identified a TCR beta motif of several highly homologous variants that appeared characteristic of ankylosing spondylitis blood. Reactive arthritis synovial fluid and blood previously showed some of these motif variants. Disease-linked clones reportedly showed significant enrichment in matched ankylosing spondylitis synovial fluid.

Quantitative 5'-RACE with molecular barcodes generated TCR beta libraries. MiXCR, run by TCRdb on the 5' RACE reads, gives a single entry per CDR3 protein. The data show around 430,000 distinct CDR3 sequences, over 15% seen once. V lost 6 bases to trimming and J lost 7 bases; unmatched junction nucleotides: 7. Looked up from germline, CDR1 is DFQATT and CDR2 is SNEGSKA (reference sequence). There are 14 residues in the CDR3. The sequenced sample consisted of blood, either unsorted or a sorted T cell fraction (not recorded which). The chain recombines TRBV20-1 with TRBJ2-1; 12 bases match TRBD2. This receptor was taken from a male donor with ankylosing spondylitis. Here the CDR3 reads CSARRLAGENEQFF. In nucleotides, the CDR3 is TGCAGTGCCAGGCGACTAGCGGGAGAGAATGAGCAGTTCTTC.